The subject of this entry is one T cell receptor beta chain. What it recognizes is unknown. These data belong to a study of CD4 T cells in relation to SARS-CoV-2 and coronaviruses. Libraries were prepared by immunoSEQ multiplex PCR; TCRdb keeps only in-frame clonotypes and omits some of them. The sample lists about 22,000 clones, about 70% occurring once. V gave up 7 bases and J gave up 2 bases, with 11 bases separating them. Germline CDR1 LNHDA, CDR2 SQIVND (reference sequence). CDR3 length: 13 residues. Before the COVID-19 pandemic, during about 2011-2019, CD4+ T cells were taken from unexposed donors. CD4+ T cells were isolated from the cells after less than 13 days of culture. Cells permitting, SARS-CoV-2 S/N and four cold-coronavirus spikes were tested on unexposed-donor CD4+ T cells. PBMCs were plated at about 2 million per well in IL-2-containing medium. On days 3 and 7, cultures got half fresh IL-2 medium.

The chain combines TRBV19 with TRBJ1-2, with D possibly matching TRBD1 (5 bases). The receptor was derived from a human donor in good health. Sequences were obtained from CD4+ T cells from PBMCs, cultured in vitro. The CDR3 loop is CASTRGENYGYTF. In DNA form, the CDR3 reads TGTGCCAGTACGCGGGGGGAGAACTATGGCTACACCTTC.